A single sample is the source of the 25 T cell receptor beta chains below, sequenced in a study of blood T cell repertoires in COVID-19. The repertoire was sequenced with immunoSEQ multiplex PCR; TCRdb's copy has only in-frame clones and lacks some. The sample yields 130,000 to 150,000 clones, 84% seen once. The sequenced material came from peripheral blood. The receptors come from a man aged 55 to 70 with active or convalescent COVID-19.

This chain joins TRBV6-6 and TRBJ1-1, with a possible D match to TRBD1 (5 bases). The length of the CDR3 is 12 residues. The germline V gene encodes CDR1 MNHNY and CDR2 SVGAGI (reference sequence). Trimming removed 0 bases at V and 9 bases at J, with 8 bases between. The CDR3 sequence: CASSYSGTQAFF. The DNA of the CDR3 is TGTGCCAGCAGTTACTCGGGGACTCAAGCTTTCTTT.

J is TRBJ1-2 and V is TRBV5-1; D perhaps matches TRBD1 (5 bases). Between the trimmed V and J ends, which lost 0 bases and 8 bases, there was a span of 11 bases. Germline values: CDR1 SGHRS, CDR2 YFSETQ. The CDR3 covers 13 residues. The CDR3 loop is CASSLEDIDGYTF. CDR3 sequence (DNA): TGCGCCAGCAGCTTGGAGGACATAGACGGCTACACCTTC.

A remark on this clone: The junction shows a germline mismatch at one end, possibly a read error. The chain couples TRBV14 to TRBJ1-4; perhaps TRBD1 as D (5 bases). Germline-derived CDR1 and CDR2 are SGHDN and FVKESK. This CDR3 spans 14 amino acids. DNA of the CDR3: TGTGCCAGCAGCCGCCCAGGGACTAAAGAAAAACTGTTTTTT. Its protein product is CASSRPGTKEKLFF.

CDR3 in amino acids: CASSVAGTGYVNEQFF. CDR3 DNA: TGTGCCAGCAGCGTCGCCGGGACAGGGTATGTAAATGAGCAGTTCTTC. This chain joins TRBV7-2 and TRBJ2-1; TRBD1 matches 9 bases. CDR1 SGHTA and CDR2 FQGNSA come from the germline V gene. There are 16 residues in the CDR3. With V trimmed by 5 bases and J by 7 bases, 12 bases remained unmatched.

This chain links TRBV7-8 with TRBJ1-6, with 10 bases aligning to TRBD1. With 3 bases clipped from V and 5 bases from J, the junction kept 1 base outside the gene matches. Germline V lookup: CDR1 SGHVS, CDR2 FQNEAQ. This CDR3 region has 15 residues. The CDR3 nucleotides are TGTGCCAGCAGCTTGGGACAGGGGAATAATTCACCCCTCCACTTT. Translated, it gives CASSLGQGNNSPLHF.

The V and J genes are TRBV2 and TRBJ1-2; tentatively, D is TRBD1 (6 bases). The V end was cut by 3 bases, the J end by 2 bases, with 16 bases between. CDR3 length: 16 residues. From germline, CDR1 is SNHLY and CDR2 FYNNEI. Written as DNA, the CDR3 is TGTGCCAGCAGTGATCCAGGGGAAGCTGCAAACTATGGCTACACCTTC. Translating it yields CASSDPGEAANYGYTF.

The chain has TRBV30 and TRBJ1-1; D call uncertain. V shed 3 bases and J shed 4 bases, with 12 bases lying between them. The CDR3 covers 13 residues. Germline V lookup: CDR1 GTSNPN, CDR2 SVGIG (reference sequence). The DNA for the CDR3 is TGTGCCTGGAGCTCACAGACGATCACTGAAGCTTTCTTT. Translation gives CAWSSQTITEAFF.

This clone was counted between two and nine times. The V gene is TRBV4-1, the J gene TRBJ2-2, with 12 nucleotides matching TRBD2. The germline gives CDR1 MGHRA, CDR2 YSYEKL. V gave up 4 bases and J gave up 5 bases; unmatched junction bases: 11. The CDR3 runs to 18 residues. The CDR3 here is CASSLDTSGGPRTGELFF. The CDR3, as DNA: TGCGCCAGCAGCCTAGACACTAGCGGGGGGCCCCGGACCGGGGAGCTGTTTTTT.

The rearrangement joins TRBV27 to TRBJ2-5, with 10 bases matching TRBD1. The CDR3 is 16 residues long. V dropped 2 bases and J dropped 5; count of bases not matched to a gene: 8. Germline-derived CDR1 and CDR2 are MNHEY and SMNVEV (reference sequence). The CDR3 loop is CASSLTGTGDEETQYF. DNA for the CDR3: TGTGCCAGCAGTTTAACAGGGACAGGGGATGAGGAGACCCAGTACTTC.

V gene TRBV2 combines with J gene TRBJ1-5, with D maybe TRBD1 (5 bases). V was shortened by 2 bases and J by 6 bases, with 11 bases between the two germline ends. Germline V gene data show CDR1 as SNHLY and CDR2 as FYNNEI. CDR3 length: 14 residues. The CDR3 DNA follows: TGTGCCAGCAGTGAACAGGGTTTTAGTCAGCCCCAGCATTTT. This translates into CASSEQGFSQPQHF.

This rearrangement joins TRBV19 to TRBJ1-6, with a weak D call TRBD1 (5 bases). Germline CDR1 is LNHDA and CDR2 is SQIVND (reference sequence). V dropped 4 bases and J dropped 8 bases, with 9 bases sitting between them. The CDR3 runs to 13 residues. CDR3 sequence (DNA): TGTGCCAGTAGTAACACCAGGGATTCACCCCTCCACTTT. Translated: CASSNTRDSPLHF. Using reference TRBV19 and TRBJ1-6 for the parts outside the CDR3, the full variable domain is DGGITQSPKYLFRKEGQNVTLSCEQNLNHDAMYWYRQDPGQGLRLIYYSQIVNDFQKGDIAEGYSVSREKKESFPLTVTSAQKNPTAFYLCASSNTRDSPLHFGNGTRLTVT.

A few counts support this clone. The CDR3 nucleotides are TGTGCCAGCGCGCAAGCGGGAGTCTGGGACAATGAGCAGTTCTTC. Residues: CASAQAGVWDNEQFF. The rearrangement joins TRBV27 to TRBJ2-1; 8 bases line up with TRBD2. The CDR3 consists of 15 residues. Germline V gene data show CDR1 as MNHEY and CDR2 as SMNVEV (reference sequence). J gave up 5 bases and V 8 bases, and 11 bases lay outside the gene matches.

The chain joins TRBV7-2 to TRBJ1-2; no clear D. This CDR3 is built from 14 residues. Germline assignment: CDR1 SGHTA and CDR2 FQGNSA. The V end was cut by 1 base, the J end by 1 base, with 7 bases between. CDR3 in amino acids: CASSLGSGNYGYTF. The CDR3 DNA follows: TGTGCCAGCAGCTTAGGATCGGGTAACTATGGCTACACCTTC.

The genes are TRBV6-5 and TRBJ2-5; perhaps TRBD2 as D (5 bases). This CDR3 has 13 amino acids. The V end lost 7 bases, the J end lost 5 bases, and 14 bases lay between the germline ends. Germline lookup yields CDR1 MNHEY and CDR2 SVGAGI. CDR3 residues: CASISGSGETQYF. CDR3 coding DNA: TGTGCCAGCATATCCGGCAGCGGCGAGACCCAGTACTTC.

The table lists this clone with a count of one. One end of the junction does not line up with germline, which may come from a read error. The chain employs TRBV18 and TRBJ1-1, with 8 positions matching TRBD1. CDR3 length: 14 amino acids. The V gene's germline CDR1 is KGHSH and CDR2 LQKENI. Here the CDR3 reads CASSLGQGITEVFF. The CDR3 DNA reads TGTGCCAGCTCGCTCGGACAGGGAATAACTGAAGTTTTCTTT.

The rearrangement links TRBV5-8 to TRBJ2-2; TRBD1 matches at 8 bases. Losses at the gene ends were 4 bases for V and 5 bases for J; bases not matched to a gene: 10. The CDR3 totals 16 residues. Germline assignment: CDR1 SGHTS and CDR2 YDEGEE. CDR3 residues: CASSLPGQGLTGELFF. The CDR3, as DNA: TGTGCCAGCAGCCTTCCTGGACAGGGTTTGACCGGGGAGCTGTTTTTT.

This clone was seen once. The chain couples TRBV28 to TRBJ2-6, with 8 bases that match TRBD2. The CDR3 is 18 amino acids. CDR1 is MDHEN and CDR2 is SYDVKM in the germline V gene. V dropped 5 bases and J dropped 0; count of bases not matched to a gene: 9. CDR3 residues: CASSIFRGLDSGANVLTF. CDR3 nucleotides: TGTGCCAGCAGTATCTTCCGGGGACTAGACTCTGGGGCCAACGTCCTGACTTTC.

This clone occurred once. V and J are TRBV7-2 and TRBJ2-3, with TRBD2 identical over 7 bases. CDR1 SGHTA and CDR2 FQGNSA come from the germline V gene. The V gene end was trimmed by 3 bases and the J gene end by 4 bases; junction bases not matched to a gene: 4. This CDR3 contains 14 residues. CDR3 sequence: CASSFLGLADTQYF. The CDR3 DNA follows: TGTGCCAGCAGCTTCCTCGGACTAGCAGATACGCAGTATTTT. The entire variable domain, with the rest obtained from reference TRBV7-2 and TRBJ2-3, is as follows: GAGVSQSPSNKVTEKGKDVELRCDPISGHTALYWYRQSLGQGLEFLIYFQGNSAPDKSGLPSDRFSAERTGGSVSTLTIQRTQQEDSAVYLCASSFLGLADTQYFGPGTRLTVL.

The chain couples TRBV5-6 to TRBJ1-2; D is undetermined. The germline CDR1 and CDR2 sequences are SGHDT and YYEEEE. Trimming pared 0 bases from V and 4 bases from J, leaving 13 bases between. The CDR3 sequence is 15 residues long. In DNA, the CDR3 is TGTGCCAGCAGCTTGGGGTCAAGCGGGAGCTATGGCTACACCTTC. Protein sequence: CASSLGSSGSYGYTF.

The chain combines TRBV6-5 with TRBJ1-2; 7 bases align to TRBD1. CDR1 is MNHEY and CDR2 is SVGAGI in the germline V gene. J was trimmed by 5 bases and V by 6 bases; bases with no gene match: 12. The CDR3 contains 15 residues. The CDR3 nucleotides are TGTGCCAGCAGAGCCGCCGGGACAGCAACATATGGCTACACCTTC. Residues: CASRAAGTATYGYTF.

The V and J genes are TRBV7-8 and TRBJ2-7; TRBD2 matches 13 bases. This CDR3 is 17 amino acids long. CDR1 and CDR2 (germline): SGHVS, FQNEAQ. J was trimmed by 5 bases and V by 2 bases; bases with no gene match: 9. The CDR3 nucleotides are TGTGCCAGCAGCTTATACAGGACTAGCGGGAGCGTCAACGAGCAGTACGTC. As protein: CASSLYRTSGSVNEQYV.

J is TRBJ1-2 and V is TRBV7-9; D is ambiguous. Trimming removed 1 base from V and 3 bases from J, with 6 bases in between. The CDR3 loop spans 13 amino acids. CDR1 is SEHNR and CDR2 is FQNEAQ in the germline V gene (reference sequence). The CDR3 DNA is TGTGCCAGCAGCTTAGAGCAAGACTATGGCTACACCTTC. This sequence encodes CASSLEQDYGYTF.

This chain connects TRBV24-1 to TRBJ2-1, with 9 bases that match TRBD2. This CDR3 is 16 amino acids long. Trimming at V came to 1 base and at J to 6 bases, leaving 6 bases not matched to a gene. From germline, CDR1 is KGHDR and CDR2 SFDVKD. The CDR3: CATSDFSSGSSNEQFF. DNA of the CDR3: TGTGCCACCAGTGATTTTAGTAGCGGGAGTAGCAATGAGCAGTTCTTC.

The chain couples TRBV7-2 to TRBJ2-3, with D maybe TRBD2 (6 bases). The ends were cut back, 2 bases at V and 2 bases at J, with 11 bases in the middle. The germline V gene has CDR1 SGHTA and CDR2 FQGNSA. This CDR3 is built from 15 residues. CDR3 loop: CASSLLAGYTDTQYF. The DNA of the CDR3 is TGTGCCAGCAGCTTACTGGCGGGGTACACAGATACGCAGTATTTT.

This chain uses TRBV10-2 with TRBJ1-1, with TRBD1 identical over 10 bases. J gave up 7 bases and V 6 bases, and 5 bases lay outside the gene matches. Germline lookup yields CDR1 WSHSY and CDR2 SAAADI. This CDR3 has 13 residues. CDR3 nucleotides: TGCGCCAGCAGAAGGGGACAGGGGCTTGAAGCTTTCTTT. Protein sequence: CASRRGQGLEAFF.